This TCR beta chain was sequenced during a study of blood T cell repertoires in COVID-19. Sequencing was performed with immunoSEQ multiplex PCR; in TCRdb, only in-frame clones are kept and a portion is missing. The data contain 180,000 or so clones, approximately 85% of them singletons. The J segment lost 4 bases and the V segment lost 4 bases, leaving 1 base of the junction unmatched. CDR3 size: 13 residues. Germline loops: CDR1 SGHDN, CDR2 FVKESK. The TCR originated in a man in his fifties or sixties who had recovered from COVID-19. J is TRBJ2-1 and V is TRBV14, with 7 bases aligning to TRBD1. Material for sequencing was peripheral blood. Written as DNA, the CDR3 is TGTGCCAGCAGCCCGACAGGGTACAATGAGCAGTTCTTC. It yields the protein CASSPTGYNEQFF.